This T cell receptor (beta chain) is from a study of blood T cell repertoires in COVID-19. At the level of the study: T cells, B-cell-depleted T cells, or PBMCs provided the cDNA or gDNA that served as material.

The CDR3 extends over 16 amino acids. V dropped 5 bases and J dropped 9; count of bases not matched to a gene: 11. Germline-derived CDR1 and CDR2 are MDHEN and SYDVKM. Only in-frame clones appear in the TCRdb table, and some are missing; sequencing was by immunoSEQ multiplex PCR. The data show 90,000 to 110,000 clones, about 78% seen once. The chain has TRBV28 and TRBJ2-1; 12 nucleotides match TRBD2. This receptor was identified in a human donor in a cohort sampled during active or convalescent COVID-19. Sequences were obtained from peripheral blood. CDR3 bases: TGTGCCAGCAGTAACGGACTAGCGGGAAATCAGGTTGAGCAGTTCTTC. Translating gives CASSNGLAGNQVEQFF.